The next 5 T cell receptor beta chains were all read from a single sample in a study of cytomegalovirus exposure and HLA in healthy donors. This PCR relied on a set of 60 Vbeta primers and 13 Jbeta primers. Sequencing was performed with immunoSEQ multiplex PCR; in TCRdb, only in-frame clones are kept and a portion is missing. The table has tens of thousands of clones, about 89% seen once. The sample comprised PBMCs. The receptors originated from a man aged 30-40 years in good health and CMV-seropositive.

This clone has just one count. The CDR3 DNA sequence: TGTGCCAGCAGCTTATCAGCGGGCCCCTACAATGAGCAGTTCTTC. Protein product: CASSLSAGPYNEQFF. V and J are TRBV7-3 and TRBJ2-1, with D maybe TRBD2 (6 bases). The CDR3 is made up of 15 amino acids. V dropped 2 bases and J dropped 2 bases, with 10 bases sitting between them. The germline V gene has CDR1 SGHTA and CDR2 FQGTGA.

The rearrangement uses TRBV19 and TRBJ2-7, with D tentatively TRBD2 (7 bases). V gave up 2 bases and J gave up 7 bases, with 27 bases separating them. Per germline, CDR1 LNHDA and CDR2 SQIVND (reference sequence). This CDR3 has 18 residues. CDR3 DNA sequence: TGTGCCAGTAGTATAAGATCAGGGAGGGGACACATCCGGATGGAGCAGTACTTC. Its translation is CASSIRSGRGHIRMEQYF.

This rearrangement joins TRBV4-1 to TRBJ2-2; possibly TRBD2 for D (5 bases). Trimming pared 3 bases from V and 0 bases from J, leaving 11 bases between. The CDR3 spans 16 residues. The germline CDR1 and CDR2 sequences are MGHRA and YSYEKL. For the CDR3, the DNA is TGCGCCAGCAGCCACGAGGGTATAACGAACACCGGGGAGCTGTTTTTT. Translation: CASSHEGITNTGELFF.

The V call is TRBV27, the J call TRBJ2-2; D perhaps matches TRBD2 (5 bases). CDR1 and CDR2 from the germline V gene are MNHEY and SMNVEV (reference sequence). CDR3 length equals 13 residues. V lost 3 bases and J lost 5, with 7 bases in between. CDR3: CASSLGRTGELFF. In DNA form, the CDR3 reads TGTGCCAGCAGTTTGGGGAGAACCGGGGAGCTGTTTTTT.

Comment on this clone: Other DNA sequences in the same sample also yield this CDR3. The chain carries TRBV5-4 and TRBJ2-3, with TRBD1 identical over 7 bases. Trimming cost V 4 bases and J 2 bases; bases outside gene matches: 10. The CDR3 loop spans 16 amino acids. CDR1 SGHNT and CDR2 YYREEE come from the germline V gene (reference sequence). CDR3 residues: CASSPGQTPSTDTQYF. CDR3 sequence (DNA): TGTGCCAGCAGCCCGGGACAGACCCCCTCCACAGATACGCAGTATTTT.